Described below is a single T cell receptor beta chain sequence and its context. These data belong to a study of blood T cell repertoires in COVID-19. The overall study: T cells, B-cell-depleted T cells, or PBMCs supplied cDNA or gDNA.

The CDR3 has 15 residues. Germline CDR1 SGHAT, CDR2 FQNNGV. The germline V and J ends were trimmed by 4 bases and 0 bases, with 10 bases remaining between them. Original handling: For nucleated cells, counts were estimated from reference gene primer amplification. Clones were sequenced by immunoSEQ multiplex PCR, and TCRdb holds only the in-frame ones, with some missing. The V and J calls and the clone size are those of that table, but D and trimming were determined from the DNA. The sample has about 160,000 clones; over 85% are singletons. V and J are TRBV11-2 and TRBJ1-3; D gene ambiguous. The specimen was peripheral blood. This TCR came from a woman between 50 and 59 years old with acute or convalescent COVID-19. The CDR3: CASSSPYLSGNTIYF. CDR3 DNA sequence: TGTGCCAGCAGCTCCCCCTATCTCTCTGGAAACACCATATATTTT. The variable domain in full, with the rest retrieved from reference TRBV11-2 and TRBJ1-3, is EAGVAQSPRYKIIEKRQSVAFWCNPISGHATLYWYQQILGQGPKLLIQFQNNGVVDDSQLPKDRFSAERLKGVDSTLKIQPAKLEDSAVYLCASSSPYLSGNTIYFGEGSWLTVV.